This TCR beta chain originates from a study of shared clonotypes between healthy human individuals. There were no recent acute infections or vaccinations among the donors, who were healthy HIV-negative adults. This clone was counted a single time. Antigen specificity is unknown. It was across several immunoSEQ plates that each subset's genomic DNA was evenly split. Sequencing was performed with immunoSEQ multiplex PCR; in TCRdb, only in-frame clones are kept and a portion is missing. The table has 450,000 or so clones, about 74% seen once; the top ten hold approximately 12%. Study findings and constraints: The study sampled only blood, and tissue repertoires likely differ.

Germline trimming cut 6 bases from V and 8 bases from J; bases unmatched to any gene: 14. Germline values: CDR1 SGDLS, CDR2 YYNGEE. This CDR3 has 15 residues. The sample comprised PBMCs. The TCR sequence derives from a woman aged 40 to 50 in good health. Some clones in this sample may be carry-over from other donors' samples. The chain links TRBV9 to TRBJ2-1, with TRBD2 matching 7 bases. CDR3 sequence (DNA): TGTGCCAGCACCCGAGGTCGTGCGGGAGTCGATGAGCAGTTCTTC. It specifies CASTRGRAGVDEQFF.